This record concerns one T cell receptor (beta chain) sequence. CDR3 length: 14 residues. CDR1 and CDR2 (germline): SGHTA, FQGNSA. Unmatched junction bases numbered 2, after V lost 5 bases and J lost 2 bases. These data are taken from a study of control samples from healthy donors and cancer patients. Here immunoSEQ multiplex PCR was the method, and the copy in TCRdb shows in-frame clones only, minus some. This sample has approximately 93,000 clones, with 85% to 90% found just once. Sequenced sample: PBMCs. This sequence originates from a woman aged 50 to 65 with colorectal cancer. The gene calls are TRBV7-2 and TRBJ2-2, with TRBD2 identical over 7 bases. The CDR3 DNA is TGTGCCAGCAGCCGGGACTACAACACCGGGGAGCTGTTTTTT. Amino acid sequence: CASSRDYNTGELFF.